The 19 T cell receptor beta chains below were found in one sample sequenced in a study of identical twins. One entry per CDR3 protein, called by TCRdb with MiXCR from the 5' RACE reads. The sample lists about 520,000 distinct CDR3 sequences, roughly a fifth seen once, with approximately 0.95% in the top ten. These data also featured in a second study, about T cells expressing NK-cell markers.

Sequences were obtained from CD4+ T cells sorted from blood. These receptor sequences come from a woman aged 18-29 years in good health.

This clonotype was observed a few times. The chain recombines TRBV2 with TRBJ2-1; no definite D call. CDR3 length equals 12 residues. The V gene's germline CDR1 is SNHLY and CDR2 FYNNEI. The germline V and J ends were trimmed by 8 bases and 9 bases, with 14 bases remaining between them. The CDR3 bases are TGTGCCAGCCAAGGGCCTTCGGGTGAGCAGTTCTTC. It codes for CASQGPSGEQFF.

In its sample, this clonotype was seen a few times. This chain joins TRBV6-5 and TRBJ2-3; TRBD2 agrees at 7 bases. With 6 bases clipped from V and 1 base from J, the junction kept 7 bases outside the gene matches. Germline CDR1 and CDR2: MNHEY and SVGAGI. The CDR3 loop spans 15 amino acids. CDR3: CASRYAGEGTDTQYF. In nucleotides, the CDR3 is TGTGCCAGCAGGTACGCGGGAGAAGGCACAGATACGCAGTATTTT.

Concerning this clonotype itself: Sequence at one end of the junction differs from germline and may be a read error. The chain has TRBV6-5 and TRBJ2-1; a possible D gene is TRBD2 (6 bases). The CDR3 sequence is 15 residues long. Germline CDR1 reads MNHEY; CDR2 reads SVGAGI. The CDR3, as DNA: TGTGCCAGCGGTTACTCTGCGGGATCCTACAATGAGCAGTTCTTC. Encoded protein: CASGYSAGSYNEQFF.

This chain uses TRBV7-8 with TRBJ2-1; D not certain. Per germline, CDR1 SGHVS and CDR2 FQNEAQ. This CDR3 spans 13 amino acids. Deletions cut 5 bases from V and 6 bases from J, with 11 bases between. The CDR3 sequence is CASSLLESNEQFF. The DNA of the CDR3 is TGTGCCAGCAGCCTGTTAGAGTCCAATGAGCAGTTCTTC.

The J gene is TRBJ1-2, the V gene TRBV6-1; possibly TRBD1 for D (6 bases). V was trimmed by 8 bases and J by 1 base, leaving 14 bases between them. The CDR3 runs 14 residues. Germline loops: CDR1 MNHNS, CDR2 SASEGT. The CDR3 spells CASGRQDLNYGYTF. The CDR3 coding sequence is TGTGCCAGCGGGCGACAGGACCTTAACTATGGCTACACCTTC.

This clonotype showed up just a few times. This chain joins TRBV20-1 and TRBJ2-5; the match to TRBD2 covers 7 bases. The germline gives CDR1 DFQATT, CDR2 SNEGSKA (reference sequence). V was clipped by 6 bases and J by 2 bases; unmatched bases: 9. CDR3 length equals 14 residues. CDR3 sequence (DNA): TGCAGTGCCCAGCCCTCTAGCGGACAAGAGACCCAGTACTTC. It translates to CSAQPSSGQETQYF.

This clonotype was observed at least ten times. This chain links TRBV12-3 or TRBV12-4 with TRBJ2-2; 8 nucleotides agree with TRBD1. The J segment lost 5 bases and the V segment lost 6 bases, leaving 5 bases of the junction unmatched. The CDR3 extends over 14 amino acids. The CDR3 spells CASSWTGLTGELFF. For the CDR3, the DNA is TGTGCCAGCAGCTGGACAGGGTTAACCGGGGAGCTGTTTTTT.

In this sample, this clonotype turned up many times. This chain joins TRBV12-3 or TRBV12-4 and TRBJ2-1, with D possibly TRBD1 on 5 matching bases. Trimming removed 6 bases from V and 4 bases from J, with 16 bases in between. The CDR3 extends over 15 amino acids. The CDR3 DNA sequence: TGTGCCAGCAGCCTACTGGGGCCCCTGTACAATGAGCAGTTCTTC. Translating it yields CASSLLGPLYNEQFF.

The chain carries TRBV15 and TRBJ2-3; no clear D gene. With 0 bases removed from V and 9 bases from J, the gap between germline ends came to 7 bases. CDR3 length: 12 residues. The germline CDR1 and CDR2 sequences are LNHNV and YYDKDF (reference sequence). The CDR3 here is CATSRDLGTQYF. In DNA, the CDR3 is TGTGCCACCAGCAGAGATTTGGGGACGCAGTATTTT.

The chain joins TRBV10-1 to TRBJ1-2; 7 bases map to TRBD1. There are 12 residues in the CDR3. The V and J ends lost 8 bases and 13 bases, in that order; junction bases with no gene match: 13. Germline assignment: CDR1 WNHNN and CDR2 SYGVQD (reference sequence). The CDR3 DNA sequence: TGCGCCAGCGGCACCGGGACAGAAAGGATCACCTTC. Protein product: CASGTGTERITF.

V is TRBV12-3 or TRBV12-4 and J is TRBJ1-5; TRBD1 might be the D (5 bases). The V and J ends lost 4 bases and 9 bases respectively, with 13 bases between them. The CDR3 loop spans 13 amino acids. The CDR3 region is CASSSNSGMPQHF. In DNA form, the CDR3 reads TGTGCCAGCAGTTCCAATTCAGGGATGCCCCAGCATTTT.

This clonotype was seen a handful of times. The chain recombines TRBV20-1 with TRBJ2-7, with D perhaps being TRBD1 or TRBD2 (5 bases each). V gave up 5 bases and J gave up 9 bases, with 17 bases separating them. The CDR3 has 12 amino acids. Germline CDR1 is DFQATT and CDR2 is SNEGSKA (reference sequence). In DNA form, the CDR3 reads TGCAGTGCTGTAGGAATGGGGACCCGGCAGTACTTC. It specifies CSAVGMGTRQYF.

The chain couples TRBV20-1 to TRBJ2-5; perhaps TRBD2 as D (5 bases). Germline V gives CDR1 DFQATT, CDR2 SNEGSKA (reference sequence). This CDR3 has 15 amino acids. Trimming removed 6 bases at V and 4 bases at J, with 21 bases between. The CDR3 spells CSASVGPRAIETQYF. CDR3 nucleotide sequence: TGCAGTGCGAGCGTTGGGCCGCGGGCCATAGAGACCCAGTACTTC.

This chain joins TRBV14 and TRBJ2-1, with 8 positions matching TRBD2. Trimming removed 0 bases from V and 15 bases from J; junction bases left unmatched: 7. The CDR3 covers 13 residues. Germline V lookup: CDR1 SGHDN, CDR2 FVKESK. The CDR3 DNA is TGTGCCAGCAGCCAAGATCTGGGGACTAGACGGTTCTTC. Its protein is CASSQDLGTRRFF.

The J gene is TRBJ1-2, the V gene TRBV4-3; D unresolved. Germline CDR1 reads LGHNA; CDR2 reads YSLEER. Trimming shortened V by 0 bases and J by 1 base, and 15 bases separated the two germline ends. The CDR3 runs to 17 residues. CDR3 sequence: CASSQDLAPNFNYGYTF. In DNA form, the CDR3 reads TGCGCCAGCAGCCAAGATTTAGCCCCAAATTTTAACTATGGCTACACCTTC.

This clonotype was observed a handful of times. V is TRBV12-3 or TRBV12-4 and J is TRBJ2-2, with D hard to call. V lost 3 bases and J 7 bases, leaving 6 bases between the germline ends. This CDR3 is 12 amino acids long. The DNA of the CDR3 is TGTGCCAGCAGTTTTGAGATCGGGGAGCTGTTTTTT. This sequence encodes CASSFEIGELFF.

In this sample, this clonotype turned up a few times. Relative to the germline gene, one junction end is altered; a read error may explain this. V gene TRBV4-3 combines with J gene TRBJ2-3; the D gene is possibly TRBD1 (6 bases). Germline assignment: CDR1 LGHNA and CDR2 YSLEER. This CDR3 comprises 16 residues. The CDR3 region is CASSQDLEQGTDTQYF. The CDR3, as DNA: TGCGCCAGCAGCCAAGATCTGGAACAGGGCACGGATACGCAGTATTTT.

The CDR3 DNA reads as TGTGCCAGCAGCTCCATATATGGGGGGTCCAATGAGCAGTTCTTC. Translated: CASSSIYGGSNEQFF. The chain uses TRBV7-3 and TRBJ2-1, with TRBD2 as a possible D gene (6 bases). This CDR3 contains 15 residues. Germline CDR1 reads SGHTA; CDR2 reads FQGTGA. With 4 bases removed from V and 6 bases from J, the gap between germline ends came to 16 bases.

This sequence joins TRBV5-1 and TRBJ2-5; D is ambiguous. CDR1 SGHRS and CDR2 YFSETQ come from the germline V gene. The V end was cut by 4 bases, the J end by 5 bases, with 15 bases between. The CDR3 runs 14 residues. CDR3 sequence: CASSPGENRETQYF. DNA of the CDR3: TGCGCCAGCAGCCCGGGTGAGAATCGCGAGACCCAGTACTTC.